Presented here are 11 T cell receptor beta chains from one specimen sequenced in a study of shared clonotypes between healthy human individuals (dated by TCRdb to 2019 to 2021). Library preparation used the immunoSEQ multiplex PCR assay. TCRdb took over this immuneACCESS table, retaining in-frame rearrangements with V and J assigned. Such tables are incomplete; in checked studies, under half of the missing clones stem from an unresolved V gene, and the remainder is unexplained. In all, the sample holds millions of clones, and 95% of those were seen once. The ten largest clones add up to 0.13% of the sample. Sequencing used naive CD4+ T cells sorted from blood. What the cell subset or site label conveys for this sample: CD45RA+ positively selected. These receptors were obtained from a young man in good health.

V and J are TRBV4-1 and TRBJ1-4; tentative D call: TRBD1 (5 bases). V was shortened by 0 bases and J by 7 bases, with 15 bases between the two germline ends. Germline V lookup: CDR1 MGHRA, CDR2 YSYEKL. The CDR3 extends over 16 amino acids. CDR3: CASSQEGGALSEKLFF. CDR3 in DNA: TGCGCCAGCAGCCAAGAAGGCGGGGCGTTAAGTGAAAAACTGTTTTTT.

This rearrangement joins TRBV5-1 to TRBJ2-6; 8 positions agree with TRBD1. Germline-derived CDR1 and CDR2 are SGHRS and YFSETQ. J gave up 3 bases and V 6 bases, and 8 bases lay outside the gene matches. The CDR3 is 16 amino acids. The CDR3 DNA follows: TGCGCCAGCAAGCAGGGGGCGCAAGGTGGGGCCAACGTCCTGACTTTC. Translating gives CASKQGAQGGANVLTF.

V and J are TRBV30 and TRBJ2-6; perhaps D is TRBD1 or TRBD2 (5 bases each). V lost 1 base and J lost 3, with 10 bases in between. The CDR3 totals 15 residues. CDR1 and CDR2 from the germline V gene are GTSNPN and SVGIG (reference sequence). CDR3 sequence (DNA): TGTGCCTGGAGTGCTGGGGCGGGTGGGGCCAACGTCCTGACTTTC. Amino acid sequence: CAWSAGAGGANVLTF.

The chain has TRBV6-5 and TRBJ1-5; 8 bases map to TRBD1. This CDR3 spans 14 amino acids. Germline V CDR1 and CDR2: MNHEY, SVGAGI. The trim removed 7 bases at V and 6 bases at J, leaving 8 bases unmatched. The CDR3 spells CASILRGLSQPQHF. The DNA for the CDR3 is TGTGCCAGCATCCTCAGGGGGCTCAGTCAGCCCCAGCATTTT.

The genes are TRBV11-1 and TRBJ1-1; no firm D call. V was pared by 1 base and J by 7 bases, with 10 bases between. In germline, CDR1 is SGHAT, CDR2 FQDESV (reference sequence). This CDR3 region has 13 residues. The CDR3 here is CASSLGLRNEAFF. The CDR3 DNA follows: TGTGCCAGCAGCTTAGGCCTTAGGAATGAAGCTTTCTTT.

This chain connects TRBV6-6 to TRBJ1-6; TRBD1 agrees at 9 bases. The germline CDR1 and CDR2 sequences are MNHNY and SVGAGI (reference sequence). J was trimmed by 7 bases and V by 6 bases; bases with no gene match: 10. CDR3 length equals 16 residues. The CDR3 loop is CASSLGYGQGNSPLHF. DNA for the CDR3: TGTGCCAGCAGCCTCGGATATGGACAGGGGAATTCACCCCTCCACTTT.

The V and J genes are TRBV10-2 and TRBJ2-7, with D perhaps TRBD2 (5 bases). Trimming stripped 7 bases from V and 0 bases from J, with 10 bases between. The CDR3 covers 13 residues. Per the germline V gene, CDR1 is WSHSY and CDR2 is SAAADI. Here the CDR3 DNA reads TGCGCCAGCACCCAAGCGGTCTCCTACGAGCAGTACTTC. This translates into CASTQAVSYEQYF.

The chain joins TRBV5-1 to TRBJ2-5; a weak D match, TRBD2 (6 bases). V was cut by 0 bases and J by 2 bases, with 11 bases left in between. Germline-derived CDR1 and CDR2 are SGHRS and YFSETQ. This CDR3 is 15 amino acids long. Here the CDR3 reads CASSLAGVFQETQYF. CDR3 sequence (DNA): TGCGCCAGCAGCTTGGCGGGGGTTTTTCAAGAGACCCAGTACTTC. Full variable domain (remainder filled in from reference TRBV5-1 and TRBJ2-5): KAGVTQTPRYLIKTRGQQVTLSCSPISGHRSVSWYQQTPGQGLQFLFEYFSETQRNKGNFPGRFSGRQFSNSRSEMNVSTLELGDSALYLCASSLAGVFQETQYFGPGTRLLVL.

The chain has TRBV9 and TRBJ1-5; TRBD1 is a possible D gene (6 bases). V dropped 3 bases and J dropped 0 bases, with 13 bases sitting between them. Germline assignment: CDR1 SGDLS and CDR2 YYNGEE. The length of the CDR3 is 16 residues. The CDR3 loop reads CASSAGGTHSNQPQHF. CDR3 in DNA: TGTGCCAGCAGCGCGGGGGGCACACATAGCAATCAGCCCCAGCATTTT. Looking up the rest from reference TRBV9 and TRBJ1-5 gives the full variable domain: DSGVTQTPKHLITATGQRVTLRCSPRSGDLSVYWYQQSLDQGLQFLIQYYNGEERAKGNILERFSAQQFPDLHSELNLSSLELGDSALYFCASSAGGTHSNQPQHFGDGTRLSIL.

This clone is a singleton in its sample. Additional DNA sequences in this sample encode the identical CDR3. The CDR3 loop reads CASRLAGAYEQYF. The CDR3 nucleotides read TGTGCCAGCCGACTAGCGGGCGCCTACGAGCAGTACTTC. The chain carries TRBV7-2 and TRBJ2-7; 10 bases map to TRBD2. V dropped 8 bases and J dropped 2; count of bases not matched to a gene: 3. This CDR3 comprises 13 residues. Germline loops: CDR1 SGHTA, CDR2 FQGNSA.

The chain couples TRBV5-1 to TRBJ2-7, with 9 bases identical to TRBD2. There are 19 residues in the CDR3. The junction had 20 bases not matched to a gene; V was cut back by 3 bases and J by 4 bases. CDR1 and CDR2 from the germline V gene are SGHRS and YFSETQ. The CDR3 sequence: CASSSGERGVLAGRYEQYF. The CDR3 DNA sequence: TGCGCCAGCAGCTCGGGGGAGCGGGGGGTCCTCGCCGGCCGTTACGAGCAGTACTTC.